Listed below are T cell receptor beta chains from one sample, sequenced in a study of response to subunit inactivated influenza vaccine. Via MiXCR, TCRdb re-called the RT-PCR reads, giving one row per CDR3 protein. There are about 480,000 distinct CDR3 sequences in the sample; under 15% occur only once, and roughly 13% lies in the top ten. The source was PBMCs from blood, collected 45 days after vaccination. The receptors shown here come from a man aged 50 to 59 who received an inactivated influenza vaccine. CDR3s include the opening cysteine and the closing phenylalanine or tryptophan.

TRBV10-3	TRBJ2-3	CAISDPGTAHTQYF
TRBV20-1	TRBJ1-2	CSALRRLNYGYTF
TRBV5-1	TRBJ2-3	CASSSGTSTDTQYF
TRBV5-6	TRBJ1-2	CASSPMGGEGYTF
TRBV20-1	TRBJ2-7	CSARVWGGSSLEQYF
TRBV5-6	TRBJ1-6	CASRWGTGVSPLHF
TRBV3-1	TRBJ1-2	CASSQGPTGYTF
TRBV5-1	TRBJ1-3	CASRDLWGSGNTIYF
TRBV24-1	TRBJ2-7	CATSDGSTYEQYF
TRBV7-2	TRBJ2-5	CASSISGLRDKETQYF
TRBV11-2	TRBJ2-7	CASSRLLAGVQEQYF
TRBV7-2	TRBJ2-7	CASSFGTGGESYEQYF
TRBV7-6	TRBJ2-7	CASSPSGGANEQYF
TRBV5-1	TRBJ2-3	CASSPGQVLDTQYF
TRBV5-1	TRBJ2-5	CASSRTREVYETQYF